A selection of T cell receptor beta chains follows, all from one sample in a study of CD8 T cells in ankylosing spondylitis. Each CDR3 protein gets one entry after TCRdb re-called the 5' RACE reads with MiXCR. The profile shows 100,000 to 150,000 distinct CDR3 sequences, about an eighth of them singletons. The sequenced material came from blood, either unsorted or a sorted T cell fraction (not recorded which). Every receptor here comes from a female donor with ankylosing spondylitis or in good health (not recorded which). Each CDR3 is given with its conserved first and last residue. The D gene is left open where the match is weak. The size field is filled for only some rows; it gives once, few, many or a size class.

TRBD1,TRBV5-4,TRBJ2-5,few,CASSKQGAQETQYF,TGTGCCAGCAGCAAACAGGGGGCGCAGGAGACCCAGTACTTC
NA,TRBV10-3,TRBJ2-6,many,CAISEVGGTAAGRVLTF,TGTGCCATCAGTGAGGTAGGAGGAACAGCCGCTGGACGGGTCCTGACTTTC
NA,TRBV29-1,TRBJ1-2,many,CSVSPGPGGYTF,TGCAGCGTATCCCCGGGGCCTGGGGGCTACACCTTC
NA,TRBV20-1,TRBJ1-2,many,CSADKNSYGYTF,TGCAGTGCAGACAAGAACTCCTATGGCTACACCTTC
NA,TRBV20-1,TRBJ2-1,many,CSASRGLPYNEQFF,TGCAGTGCCTCGCGTGGGCTACCCTACAATGAGCAGTTCTTC
TRBD1,TRBV29-1,TRBJ2-5,few,CSVATGVIQETQYF,TGCAGCGTTGCTACAGGGGTTATACAAGAGACCCAGTACTTC
NA,TRBV12-3/TRBV12-4,TRBJ1-2,many,CASTPQGFYGYTF,TGTGCCAGCACACCACAGGGCTTCTATGGCTACACCTTC
NA,TRBV9,TRBJ2-3,once,CASNSGPHLADTQYF,TGTGCCAGCAACTCCGGTCCCCATCTGGCAGATACGCAGTATTTT
NA,TRBV12-3/TRBV12-4,TRBJ1-5,many,CATSTGLLNQPQHF,TGTGCCACATCAACCGGGCTCCTCAATCAGCCCCAGCATTTT
NA,TRBV5-1,TRBJ2-1,many,CASSYRTFSSYNEQFF,TGCGCCAGCAGCTACCGGACTTTCAGCTCCTACAATGAGCAGTTCTTC
NA,TRBV5-1,TRBJ1-1,many,CASSLSPAQNTEAFF,TGCGCCAGCAGCTTGTCTCCGGCCCAGAACACTGAAGCTTTCTTT
NA,TRBV7-2,TRBJ1-2,few,CASSPDGGSYGYTF,TGTGCCAGCAGCCCTGACGGGGGCAGCTATGGCTACACCTTC
TRBD2,TRBV5-1,TRBJ2-1,NA,CASSGAGFRGGFEQFF,TGCGCCAGCAGTGGGGCAGGATTCCGGGGGGGCTTTGAGCAGTTCTTC
TRBD1,TRBV3-1,TRBJ1-1,NA,CASSRLTGDTEAFF,TGTGCCAGCAGCCGCCTGACAGGGGACACTGAAGCTTTCTTT
TRBD1,TRBV5-1,TRBJ2-7,many,CASSRQGDYEQYF,TGCGCCAGCAGCCGACAGGGGGACTACGAGCAGTACTTC
NA,TRBV29-1,TRBJ1-3,many,CSVAGGWLSGNTIYF,TGCAGCGTTGCCGGTGGCTGGCTCTCTGGAAACACCATATATTTT
NA,TRBV7-9,TRBJ1-2,NA,CASSLAGPRFPRNGYTF,TGTGCCAGCAGCTTAGCGGGCCCAAGGTTCCCTCGGAATGGCTACACCTTC
NA,TRBV6-5,TRBJ2-1,many,CASSYGSTRRRYNEQFF,TGTGCCAGCAGTTACGGATCGACAAGACGTCGGTACAATGAGCAGTTCTTC
TRBD1,TRBV14,TRBJ2-3,many,CASSQDLGQITDTQYF,TGTGCCAGCAGCCAAGATCTGGGACAGATCACAGATACGCAGTATTTT
NA,TRBV30,TRBJ1-2,few,CAWSRTSRYGYTF,TGTGCCTGGAGTCGGACAAGTCGCTATGGCTACACCTTC
TRBD1,TRBV5-1,TRBJ2-2,many,CASSSRDRGLVAGELFF,TGCGCCAGCAGCTCCCGGGACAGGGGGCTCGTAGCCGGGGAGCTGTTTTTT
TRBD2,TRBV5-1,TRBJ2-3,many,CASSRLATNTDTQYF,TGCGCCAGCAGCAGACTAGCGACGAACACAGATACGCAGTATTTT
NA,TRBV7-9,TRBJ1-1,NA,CASSLVGTEASF,TGTGCCAGCAGCTTAGTTGGCACTGAAGCTTCCTTT
TRBD1,TRBV9,TRBJ1-5,many,CASSVGGQGNQPQHF,TGTGCCAGCAGCGTAGGGGGACAGGGGAATCAGCCCCAGCATTTT
NA,TRBV5-1,TRBJ2-1,many,CASSSVPGVKNEQFF,TGCGCCAGCAGCTCAGTGCCGGGAGTAAAGAATGAGCAGTTCTTC
NA,TRBV7-8,TRBJ2-1,many,CASSLAGGGGGVLGEQFF,TGTGCCAGCAGCTTAGCGGGGGGCGGAGGGGGTGTTCTTGGTGAGCAGTTCTTC
TRBD2,TRBV3-1,TRBJ2-3,many,CASSQEAGGLTDTQYF,TGTGCCAGCAGCCAAGAAGCGGGGGGACTCACAGATACGCAGTATTTT
NA,TRBV20-1,TRBJ2-3,many,CSAVQETTDTQYF,TGCAGTGCGGTACAGGAGACCACAGATACGCAGTATTTT
NA,TRBV12-3/TRBV12-4,TRBJ1-1,many,CASSRTTVNTEAFF,TGTGCCAGCAGCAGAACGACAGTGAACACTGAAGCTTTCTTT
NA,TRBV7-6,TRBJ2-5,many,CASSLGVTRRTETQYF,TGTGCCAGCAGCTTAGGCGTGACAAGGAGGACGGAGACCCAGTACTTC
TRBD1,TRBV7-8,TRBJ2-1,many,CASSRQGNNEQFF,TGTGCCAGCAGCCGACAGGGTAACAATGAGCAGTTCTTC
NA,TRBV7-8,TRBJ2-7,few,CASSLMGSPETTYEQYF,TGTGCCAGCAGCTTAATGGGTTCGCCAGAAACTACCTACGAGCAGTACTTC
NA,TRBV25-1,TRBJ1-5,few,CASSDGLNQPQHF,TGTGCCAGTTCTGACGGGCTCAATCAGCCCCAGCATTTT
NA,TRBV7-9,TRBJ1-2,many,CASSPMGRTNYGYTF,TGTGCCAGCAGTCCAATGGGACGGACCAACTATGGCTACACCTTC
NA,TRBV20-1,TRBJ1-1,many,CSARDLRGAGTEAFF,TGCAGTGCTAGAGATCTGCGGGGTGCGGGCACTGAAGCTTTCTTT
NA,TRBV20-1,TRBJ1-3,many,CSAITPSSGNTIYF,TGCAGTGCTATAACCCCGTCCTCTGGAAACACCATATATTTT
NA,TRBV3-1,TRBJ2-2,once,CASSQDWITGELFF,TGTGCCAGCAGCCAAGATTGGATAACCGGGGAGCTGTTTTTT
NA,TRBV5-5,TRBJ1-4,NA,CASSRTETNEKLFF,TGTGCCAGCAGCCGCACTGAGACTAATGAAAAACTGTTTTTT
NA,TRBV11-2,TRBJ2-3,NA,CASSRDGVRADTQYF,TGTGCCAGCAGCCGGGACGGAGTAAGAGCAGATACGCAGTATTTT